Each of the 21 T cell receptor beta chains below was sequenced from the same sample in a study of blood T cell repertoires in COVID-19 (dated by TCRdb to 2019 to 2021). Libraries were prepared through the immunoSEQ multiplex PCR assay. TCRdb obtained this table from immuneACCESS and retained in-frame rearrangements with V and J assigned. These tables miss some clones; where compared with another copy, unresolved V genes account for less than half of the shortfall, and the remainder is unexplained. Recorded for this sample are around 140,000 clones; 75% to 90% of them occurred a single time. The ten largest account for about 4% of the sample. Sequencing input: PBMCs or T cells enriched from blood (not recorded which). The receptors originated from a man aged 50-60 years in a cohort exposed to, infected with or recovered from COVID-19 (not recorded which).

This chain connects TRBV27 to TRBJ1-5; 9 nucleotides align to TRBD1. Germline V CDR1 and CDR2: MNHEY, SMNVEV (reference sequence). The CDR3 is 14 amino acids. The V gene end was trimmed by 3 bases and the J gene end by 6 bases; junction bases not matched to a gene: 3. CDR3 amino acids: CASSFQQGAQPQHF. The CDR3 DNA reads TGTGCCAGCAGTTTTCAACAGGGGGCTCAGCCCCAGCATTTT.

The chain recombines TRBV6-5 with TRBJ2-7; the D gene is possibly TRBD2 (5 bases). Germline CDR1 reads MNHEY; CDR2 reads SVGAGI. The CDR3 is made up of 15 amino acids. Trimming took 0 bases from V and 6 from J, leaving 15 bases between them. DNA of the CDR3: TGTGCCAGCAGTTACTCTGCGGCAGTTCTAGCCGAGCAGTACTTC. This encodes CASSYSAAVLAEQYF.

CDR3 sequence (DNA): TGCGCCAGCAGCCAAGATAAATCGGCTAGCGGGGTGTACGAGCAGTACTTC. This gives the protein CASSQDKSASGVYEQYF. This rearrangement joins TRBV4-1 to TRBJ2-7; 9 bases are a match to TRBD2. Trimming at V came to 0 bases and at J to 4 bases, leaving 10 bases not matched to a gene. The germline V gene encodes CDR1 MGHRA and CDR2 YSYEKL. The CDR3 runs to 17 residues.

The rearrangement links TRBV6-5 to TRBJ2-1; D might be TRBD1 (6 bases). There are 13 residues in the CDR3. V gave up 10 bases and J gave up 4 bases, with 14 bases separating them. Germline CDR1 MNHEY, CDR2 SVGAGI. The CDR3 loop reads CATKWGLYNEQFF. The CDR3 DNA sequence: TGTGCCACCAAGTGGGGGCTGTACAATGAGCAGTTCTTC.

The chain has TRBV18 and TRBJ1-5; 8 positions agree with TRBD1. Per germline, CDR1 KGHSH and CDR2 LQKENI. This CDR3 is 14 amino acids long. V was pared by 3 bases and J by 6 bases, with 4 bases of the junction left unmatched. The CDR3 bases are TGTGCCAGCTCACCGGACAGGGCTCCTCAGCCCCAGCATTTT. This gives the protein CASSPDRAPQPQHF.

This clone was observed a single time. The rearrangement links TRBV29-1 to TRBJ1-1, with 7 bases lining up with TRBD1. The germline V gene has CDR1 SQVTM and CDR2 ANQGSEA. The V and J ends lost 4 bases and 1 base, in that order; junction bases with no gene match: 3. This CDR3 is 13 amino acids long. The CDR3 coding sequence is TGCAGCGTTGTAGGGGGCAAGAACACTGAAGCTTTCTTT. Its protein is CSVVGGKNTEAFF.

The sample holds one count of this clone. The J gene is TRBJ2-3, the V gene TRBV14; weak D call: TRBD2 (5 bases). CDR3 length equals 16 residues. V was shortened by 0 bases and J by 2 bases, with 12 bases between the two germline ends. CDR1 and CDR2 from the germline V gene are SGHDN and FVKESK. The CDR3 DNA reads as TGTGCCAGCAGCCAAGAAGCGGACGGCCTCACAGATACGCAGTATTTT. Residues: CASSQEADGLTDTQYF. Full variable domain (remainder filled in from reference TRBV14 and TRBJ2-3): EAGVTQFPSHSVIEKGQTVTLRCDPISGHDNLYWYRRVMGKEIKFLLHFVKESKQDESGMPNNRFLAERTGGTYSTLKVQPAELEDSGVYFCASSQEADGLTDTQYFGPGTRLTVL.

V and J are TRBV5-1 and TRBJ2-3; D is perhaps TRBD1 (6 bases). The CDR3 consists of 19 residues. Trimming removed 5 bases at V and 0 bases at J, with 25 bases between. Germline V lookup: CDR1 SGHRS, CDR2 YFSETQ. The CDR3: CASSPGQRTGWDSTDTQYF. The CDR3 nucleotides are TGCGCCAGCAGTCCGGGACAACGGACTGGTTGGGATAGCACAGATACGCAGTATTTT.

The chain couples TRBV5-5 to TRBJ1-5; D is possibly TRBD1 (5 bases). Germline-derived CDR1 and CDR2 are SGHKS and YYEKEE (reference sequence). The CDR3 covers 15 residues. The V gene lost 0 bases and the J gene lost 4 bases, with 11 bases spanning the gap. The CDR3 is CASSLVGVGNQPQHF. The DNA of the CDR3 is TGTGCCAGCAGCTTGGTAGGGGTAGGAAATCAGCCCCAGCATTTT.

This clone was found a few times. The genes are TRBV11-2 and TRBJ1-6, with D possibly being TRBD1 (5 bases). The V end lost 5 bases, the J end lost 6 bases, and 14 bases lay between the germline ends. From germline, CDR1 is SGHAT and CDR2 FQNNGV. The CDR3 covers 15 residues. CDR3 in amino acids: CASSAPGLLNSPLHF. Written as DNA, the CDR3 is TGTGCCAGCAGCGCTCCGGGACTGCTTAATTCACCCCTCCACTTT.

The rearrangement links TRBV2 to TRBJ1-2, with 9 positions matching TRBD1. The CDR3 extends over 16 amino acids. Trimming at V came to 5 bases and at J to 2 bases, leaving 9 bases not matched to a gene. In germline, CDR1 is SNHLY, CDR2 FYNNEI. The CDR3 DNA sequence: TGTGCCAGCAGTCGGTCCGGGACAGGGCTAAACTATGGCTACACCTTC. It encodes CASSRSGTGLNYGYTF.

The V and J genes are TRBV30 and TRBJ1-3, with TRBD1 as a possible D gene (6 bases). The CDR3 runs 17 residues. In germline, CDR1 is GTSNPN, CDR2 SVGIG (reference sequence). V lost 3 bases and J 1 base, leaving 19 bases between the germline ends. The chain's CDR3 is CAWSVEGVSVSGNTIYF. Written as DNA, the CDR3 is TGTGCCTGGAGCGTCGAGGGGGTGAGCGTGTCTGGAAACACCATATATTTT.

The chain combines TRBV19 with TRBJ1-1; 11 positions match TRBD1. The CDR3 extends over 15 amino acids. Germline-derived CDR1 and CDR2 are LNHDA and SQIVND (reference sequence). Trimming removed 6 bases from V and 11 bases from J; junction bases left unmatched: 14. CDR3 sequence (DNA): TGTGCCAGTAGACCCGAGCAGGACAGGGGGCTAGTCGCTTTCTTT. As protein: CASRPEQDRGLVAFF.

This clone occurred once. The chain is built from TRBV5-5 and TRBJ2-5; 8 positions agree with TRBD2. This CDR3 has 13 residues. The junction had 1 base not matched to a gene; V was cut back by 1 base and J by 5 bases. CDR1 and CDR2 (germline): SGHKS, YYEKEE (reference sequence). CDR3 amino acids: CASSLPSGETQYF. The DNA of the CDR3 is TGTGCCAGCAGCTTGCCTAGCGGGGAGACCCAGTACTTC.

The chain is built from TRBV27 and TRBJ2-1; 10 bases match TRBD2. Looked up from germline, CDR1 is MNHEY and CDR2 is SMNVEV (reference sequence). J lost 6 bases, V lost 8 bases, and 10 bases had no gene match. The CDR3 extends over 15 amino acids. CDR3 DNA: TGTGCCAGCGGCTATATAGCGGGAGGCCTCAATGAGCAGTTCTTC. This codes for CASGYIAGGLNEQFF.

V is TRBV18 and J is TRBJ1-2, with 9 bases lining up with TRBD1. Trimming at V came to 7 bases and at J to 6 bases, leaving 9 bases not matched to a gene. Germline V gives CDR1 KGHSH, CDR2 LQKENI. CDR3 size: 14 residues. CDR3 in amino acids: CASYRTGERDGYTF. CDR3 nucleotide sequence: TGTGCCAGCTATCGGACAGGGGAAAGGGATGGCTACACCTTC.

The chain carries TRBV4-3 and TRBJ2-7, with 8 bases aligning to TRBD1. J was trimmed by 7 bases and V by 4 bases; bases with no gene match: 6. CDR3 length: 13 amino acids. Germline V gene sequence: CDR1 LGHNA, CDR2 YSLEER. The CDR3 region is CASSPRTGREQYF. The CDR3, as DNA: TGCGCCAGCAGCCCACGGACAGGGCGTGAGCAGTACTTC.

CDR3 coding DNA: TGTGCCAGCAGCCAAGATGAAAACAGTAGCAATCAGCCCCAGCATTTT. This codes for CASSQDENSSNQPQHF. V is TRBV4-2 and J is TRBJ1-5; no firm D call. CDR1 and CDR2 (germline): LGHNA, YNFKEQ. With 0 bases removed from V and 0 bases from J, the gap between germline ends came to 9 bases. This CDR3 spans 16 amino acids.

The chain recombines TRBV2 with TRBJ1-1; D possibly corresponds to TRBD1 (6 bases). Trimming removed 9 bases at V and 5 bases at J, with 19 bases between. CDR1 is SNHLY and CDR2 is FYNNEI in the germline V gene. There are 14 residues in the CDR3. The CDR3 loop is CARTNSGVRTEAFF. In DNA form, the CDR3 reads TGTGCCAGAACAAACTCAGGGGTGAGAACTGAAGCTTTCTTT.

V usage is TRBV29-1 and J usage is TRBJ1-2, with D perhaps TRBD1 (6 bases). Trimming pared 1 base from V and 0 bases from J, leaving 15 bases between. The CDR3 loop spans 16 amino acids. The germline CDR1 and CDR2 sequences are SQVTM and ANQGSEA. The CDR3 region has the DNA TGCAGCGTTGAAGCCTCTCGGACAGAGTCTAACTATGGCTACACCTTC. It translates to CSVEASRTESNYGYTF.

In its sample, this clone was seen once. The V gene is TRBV5-6, the J gene TRBJ1-1; tentative D call: TRBD1 (6 bases). The CDR3 length is 12 residues. V was trimmed by 1 base and J by 11 bases, leaving 12 bases between them. Germline V gene sequence: CDR1 SGHDT, CDR2 YYEEEE. The CDR3 nucleotides read TGTGCCAGCAGCTTGACAGGGTCGCCCGCTTTCTTT. It is translated as CASSLTGSPAFF.